The clone carrying this T cell receptor beta chain came up a few times. No antigen is known for it. This entry comes from a study of identical twins. Notes on the study in general: The analysis was cross-sectional rather than longitudinal within donors. Analyses based on zero insertions could be partly confounded by invariant MAIT and iNKT cells.

Germline V gives CDR1 MNHNS, CDR2 SASEGT. The CDR3 sequence is 15 residues long. Trimming removed 7 bases at V and 4 bases at J, with 19 bases between. One entry per CDR3 protein, called by TCRdb with MiXCR from the 5' RACE reads. The sample has 350,000 or so distinct CDR3 sequences, 9% to 10% seen once. Healthy Caucasians were all of the donors. The TCR sequence derives from a woman in her fifties or sixties in good health. The chain couples TRBV6-1 to TRBJ1-2; a possible D gene is TRBD1 (5 bases). Sequences were obtained from naive T cells sorted from blood. CDR3 loop: CASIPVGDGSYGYTF. In nucleotides, the CDR3 is TGTGCCAGCATTCCGGTGGGGGATGGCTCCTATGGCTACACCTTC.